The 10 T cell receptor beta chains presented below share a single source sample, sequenced in a study of shared clonotypes between healthy human individuals. Produced via immunoSEQ multiplex PCR; TCRdb's table is partial and in-frame only. Of millions of clones in the sample, 90% to 95% were seen once. Sequencing was done on a sample of naive CD4+ T cells sorted from blood. Subset meaning: CD45RA+ positively selected. The source of these receptors is a man aged 18 to 30 in good health.

V and J are TRBV19 and TRBJ1-2, with 8 bases fitting TRBD1. CDR1 is LNHDA and CDR2 is SQIVND in the germline V gene (reference sequence). V trimming: 4 bases; J trimming: 5 bases; junction bases outside the gene matches: 12. The CDR3 has 16 residues. The CDR3 spells CASSTARDRRPYGYTF. The DNA of the CDR3 is TGTGCCAGTAGTACTGCCCGGGACAGGAGGCCGTATGGCTACACCTTC.

The J gene is TRBJ2-3, the V gene TRBV28, with 10 positions matching TRBD2. Trimming cost V 4 bases and J 6 bases; bases outside gene matches: 7. The CDR3 runs to 15 residues. CDR1 and CDR2 (germline): MDHEN, SYDVKM. CDR3 bases: TGTGCCAGCAGTTCTCAAGCGGGGGGGGCGGATACGCAGTATTTT. Its protein product is CASSSQAGGADTQYF.

The rearrangement links TRBV19 to TRBJ2-6; perhaps TRBD2 as D (6 bases). Germline CDR1 and CDR2: LNHDA and SQIVND (reference sequence). Between the trimmed V and J ends, which lost 7 bases and 4 bases, there was a span of 23 bases. CDR3 size: 18 residues. This CDR3 reads CASTVGGRGAAGANVLTF. In DNA form, the CDR3 reads TGTGCCAGTACTGTCGGGGGACGTGGAGCGGCCGGGGCCAACGTCCTGACTTTC.

This chain connects TRBV14 to TRBJ1-1; D gene unclear. The CDR3 contains 15 residues. V shed 0 bases and J shed 0 bases, with 8 bases lying between them. Germline-derived CDR1 and CDR2 are SGHDN and FVKESK. The CDR3 nucleotides are TGTGCCAGCAGCCAAGAGCAAATTATGAACACTGAAGCTTTCTTT. It encodes CASSQEQIMNTEAFF.

About this clone itself: At one of its ends the junction is not consistent with the germline gene, which may arise from a read error. The chain has TRBV7-7 and TRBJ2-7; 10 nucleotides align to TRBD1. The CDR3 loop spans 13 amino acids. The V gene's germline CDR1 is SSHAT and CDR2 FNYEAQ (reference sequence). CDR3 in amino acids: CASSKDRGYEQYF. CDR3 sequence (DNA): TGTGCTAGCAGCAAGGACAGGGGGTACGAGCAGTACTTC.

The rearrangement joins TRBV29-1 to TRBJ2-2, with 12 bases fitting TRBD1. This CDR3 is built from 14 residues. Germline V lookup: CDR1 SQVTM, CDR2 ANQGSEA. J gave up 4 bases and V 3 bases, and 0 bases lay outside the gene matches. CDR3: CSVEGQGATGELFF. CDR3 nucleotides: TGCAGCGTTGAGGGACAGGGGGCCACCGGGGAGCTGTTTTTT.

The V gene is TRBV15, the J gene TRBJ1-1, with a possible D match to TRBD1 (6 bases). V gave up 6 bases and J gave up 0 bases, with 11 bases separating them. Germline CDR1 and CDR2: LNHNV and YYDKDF (reference sequence). This CDR3 spans 14 amino acids. Here the CDR3 DNA reads TGTGCCACCAGACTGGGACAAATGAACACTGAAGCTTTCTTT. It yields the protein CATRLGQMNTEAFF. The variable domain in full, completed from reference TRBV15 and TRBJ1-1, reads DAMVIQNPRYQVTQFGKPVTLSCSQTLNHNVMYWYQQKSSQAPKLLFHYYDKDFNNEADTPDNFQSRRPNTSFCFLDIRSPGLGDTAMYLCATRLGQMNTEAFFGQGTRLTVV.

CDR3: CASSQVTGSTDTQYF. CDR3 nucleotide sequence: TGTGCCAGCAGCCAAGTAACAGGTTCGACGGATACGCAGTATTTT. The J gene is TRBJ2-3, the V gene TRBV14; D is perhaps TRBD1 (5 bases). The CDR3 is 15 amino acids. V dropped 1 base and J dropped 6 bases, with 14 bases sitting between them. Per germline, CDR1 SGHDN and CDR2 FVKESK.

CDR3 in amino acids: CASSQSWGFGNEKLFF. The CDR3 nucleotides read TGTGCCAGCAGCCAATCGTGGGGTTTTGGGAATGAAAAACTGTTTTTT. The genes are TRBV16 and TRBJ1-4, with D unresolved. V lost 0 bases and J 5 bases, leaving 13 bases between the germline ends. Per the germline V gene, CDR1 is KGHSY and CDR2 is FQNENV. This CDR3 contains 16 residues.

The chain couples TRBV19 to TRBJ2-1; D is undetermined. Trimming left V 1 base short and J 1 base short, with 8 bases between. The length of the CDR3 is 15 residues. CDR1 is LNHDA and CDR2 is SQIVND in the germline V gene (reference sequence). CDR3 in DNA: TGTGCCAGTAGTATAGCGGACCATTCCTACAATGAGCAGTTCTTC. Amino acid sequence: CASSIADHSYNEQFF.